This T cell receptor beta chain was sequenced during a study of blood T cell repertoires in COVID-19. Assay: immunoSEQ multiplex PCR; the TCRdb copy retains only in-frame clones and omits some. The sample holds about 430,000 clones, about 90% seen once. Losses at the gene ends were 6 bases for V and 1 base for J; bases not matched to a gene: 7. The CDR3 is 15 amino acids. Germline-derived CDR1 and CDR2 are MNHEY and SVGAGI. The clonotype comes from a man younger than 35 with COVID-19, enrolled during active disease. The genes are TRBV6-5 and TRBJ2-5; the match to TRBD2 covers 8 bases. Sample: peripheral blood. CDR3 residues: CASSPTGTSQETQYF. In DNA, the CDR3 is TGTGCCAGCAGCCCAACCGGGACTAGCCAAGAGACCCAGTACTTC.